This T cell receptor (beta chain) was recovered during a study of read filtering for tumor transcriptome and immune sequencing. Study-wide context: About 8 patients were R-ISS I, roughly 15 were R-ISS II, about seven were R-ISS III. Per sample, TCR-region reads ranged about 4 to 11 million by IR-seq, roughly 80 to 1,300 by RNA-seq.

Germline V CDR1 and CDR2: DFQATT, SNEGSKA (reference sequence). CDR3 length: 12 residues. From 300 to 450 ng of RNA, a library with molecular barcoded alpha/delta and beta/gamma adaptors was made. Using its own MiXCR run on the reads, TCRdb lists one record per CDR3 protein. The repertoire holds 39,000 or so distinct CDR3 sequences, roughly an eighth seen once, with approximately 31% in the top ten. Bone marrow was sampled from every patient at the time of active disease. A note on this clonotype: The junction shows a germline mismatch at one end, possibly a read error.

The genes are TRBV20-1 and TRBJ1-5; no clear D. Sequenced sample: a population of CD138-negative cells sorted from bone marrow. This receptor was taken from a donor at least 40 years old with multiple myeloma. For the CDR3, the DNA is TGCAGTGCTAGTAGGAGCAACCAGCCCCTGCATTTT. This gives the protein CSASRSNQPLHF.